This paragraph reports one T cell receptor (beta chain). Its cognate antigen is unknown. The repertoire was sequenced with immunoSEQ multiplex PCR; TCRdb's copy has only in-frame clones and lacks some. The table has approximately 54,000 clones, 80% seen once. The CDR3 contains 15 residues. CDR1 and CDR2 from the germline V gene are SGHRS and YFSETQ. V lost 4 bases, J lost 0 bases, and 5 bases stayed unmatched. This entry comes from a study of vaccination effects on CD4 cells after COVID-19. Prior to sequencing, the ViraFEST assay stimulated PBMC with viral peptide pools, which expanded the antigen-specific CD4+ T cells. Following an approximately eleven-day culture, CD4+ T cells were purified. Previously uninfected by SARS-CoV-2, the vaccine recipients also showed negative nucleocapsid antibodies. Notes on the study in general: At late timepoints after vaccination, vaccine- and infection-induced clones shrank markedly.

Sequencing was performed on CD4+ T cells from PBMCs cultured with HCoV-229E spike peptides, taken before COVID-19 vaccination. The V call is TRBV5-1, the J call TRBJ2-3; 7 bases fit TRBD1. The clonotype was recovered from a human donor who received a COVID-19 vaccine. The CDR3 sequence: CASSLGQTSTDTQYF. The CDR3 DNA sequence: TGCGCCAGCAGCCTGGGACAGACTAGCACAGATACGCAGTATTTT.